The clone carrying this T cell receptor (beta chain) is a singleton in its sample. Its antigen is not identified. The entry originates in a study of vaccination and CD4 T cells after COVID-19. As to treatment: approximately 9-day PBMC culture with coronavirus spike peptide pools or control peptides (ViraFEST assay). One should note that the unexposed donor's CD4+ T cells were collected before the COVID-19 pandemic (2011-2018). On days 3 and 7, half the medium was swapped for fresh IL-2-containing medium. An Oncomine TCR Beta short-read assay was used to sequence the DNA from cultured CD4+ T cells. TCRdb processed the PCR reads anew with MiXCR; each CDR3 protein has one entry. Of around 7,000 distinct CDR3 sequences listed, roughly 43% are singletons. V dropped 1 base and J dropped 7; count of bases not matched to a gene: 7. Germline CDR1 and CDR2: SEHNR and FQNEAQ (reference sequence). There are 16 residues in the CDR3.

V is TRBV7-9 and J is TRBJ1-6; 7 nucleotides line up with TRBD1. The clonotype originates from a human donor in good health. Sequenced sample: CD4+ T cells from blood, cultured in vitro. The CDR3 here is CASSLERGRRNSPLHF. For the CDR3, the DNA is TGTGCCAGCAGCTTAGAGAGGGGGCGCAGGAATTCACCCCTCCACTTT.